This is a list of T cell receptor beta chains from one sample in a study of cytomegalovirus exposure and HLA in healthy donors. The assay was immunoSEQ multiplex PCR, and TCRdb's table has in-frame clones only and misses some. The sample contains 120,000 to 150,000 clones, about nine tenths of which appear only once. The sample consisted of PBMCs. The receptor set was obtained from a man between 18 and 29 years old in good health and CMV-seropositive. Both conserved end residues are trimmed from each CDR3.

TRBV6-1 | 12 | ASSRDRGPPVYT
TRBV7-9 | 16 | ASRAGGLAGAHYNEQF
TRBV2 | 15 | ASSGLPLGQGGDEQF
TRBV19 | 12 | ASSSVGALHEQY
TRBV4-1 | 13 | ASSQPTAGIAEAF
TRBV5-4 | 12 | ASSLEGIYNEQF
TRBV19 | 16 | ASSIGLAGGTSTDTQY
TRBV4-1 | 14 | ASSQRWQREGNEQF
TRBV28 | 13 | ASTDRSSYNSPLH
TRBV2 | 11 | ASSQWSNQPQH
TRBV5-1 | 10 | ASSPTDTEAF
TRBV7-9 | 10 | ASSSFFTEAF
TRBV30 | 9 | AWSRNTEAF
TRBV6-1 | 14 | ASSDGAGTPSQPQH
TRBV7-9 | 12 | ASSLTVLLSPLH
TRBV6-1 | 13 | ASSERTVSYNEQF
TRBV29-1 | 9 | SVVGGDGYT
TRBV7-2 | 11 | ASSSWDREEAF
TRBV5-1 | 15 | ASSLPKGLASYNEQF
TRBV9 | 12 | ASSVLAGAGELF
TRBV5-4 | 13 | ASSLDAGGEETQY
TRBV6-5 | 12 | ASSWTSGTDTQY
TRBV5-1 | 14 | ASSLVGEETGNGYT
TRBV7-8 | 13 | ASSLQGTISYEQY
TRBV6-5 | 14 | ASSYSSRGWEDTQY
TRBV6-6 | 12 | ASSFRELGNTIY
TRBV10-3 | 12 | AISEALASYEQY
TRBV19 | 12 | ASSILGVNSPLH
TRBV4-1 | 13 | ASDPLGTAGVGYT
TRBV1 | 12 | TGRERQGDQPQH
TRBV27 | 11 | ASSGQGVEGYT
TRBV6-1 | 13 | ASSWRDYNTGELF
TRBV6-1 | 11 | ASSARHNYGYT
TRBV4-2 | 14 | ASSQPGLADTGELF
TRBV5-1 | 10 | ASSPETGEAF
TRBV2 | 12 | ASSDPLNTGELF
TRBV15 | 13 | ATSRDQTPTDTQY
TRBV4-1 | 15 | ASSPLPGTGAFDEQF
TRBV30 | 13 | AWMLAGQNTGELF
TRBV4-2 | 14 | ASSQDLSGGAGTQY
TRBV11-3 | 13 | ASSLGLAGAETQY